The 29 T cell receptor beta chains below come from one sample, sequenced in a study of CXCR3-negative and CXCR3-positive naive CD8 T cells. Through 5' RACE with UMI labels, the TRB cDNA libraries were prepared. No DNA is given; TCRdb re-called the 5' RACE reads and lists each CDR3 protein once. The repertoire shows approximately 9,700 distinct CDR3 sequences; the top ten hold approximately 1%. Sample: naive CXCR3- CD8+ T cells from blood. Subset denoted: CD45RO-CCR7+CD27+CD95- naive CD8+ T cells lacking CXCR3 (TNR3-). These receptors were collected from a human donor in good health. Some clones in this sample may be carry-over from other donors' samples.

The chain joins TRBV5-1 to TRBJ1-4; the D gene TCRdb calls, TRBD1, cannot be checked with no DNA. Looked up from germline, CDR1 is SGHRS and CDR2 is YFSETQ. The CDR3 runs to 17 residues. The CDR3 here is CASSLGQGTGTNEKLFF.

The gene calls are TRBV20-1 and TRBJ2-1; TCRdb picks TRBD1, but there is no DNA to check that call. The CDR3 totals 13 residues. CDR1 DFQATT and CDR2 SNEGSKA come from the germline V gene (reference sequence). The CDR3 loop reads CTASGTDLNEQFF.

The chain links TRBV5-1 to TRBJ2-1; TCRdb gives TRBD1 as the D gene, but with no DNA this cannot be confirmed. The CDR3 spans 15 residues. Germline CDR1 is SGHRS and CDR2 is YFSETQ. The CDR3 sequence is CASSLEQGAGNEQFF.

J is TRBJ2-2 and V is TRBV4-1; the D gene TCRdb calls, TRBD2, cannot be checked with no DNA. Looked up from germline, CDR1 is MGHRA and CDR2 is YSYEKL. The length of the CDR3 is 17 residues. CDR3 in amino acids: CASRSRASGENTGELFF.

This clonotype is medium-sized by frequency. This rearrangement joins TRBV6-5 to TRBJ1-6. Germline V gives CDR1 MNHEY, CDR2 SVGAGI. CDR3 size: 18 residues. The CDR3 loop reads CASSYGLQTSSYNSPLHF.

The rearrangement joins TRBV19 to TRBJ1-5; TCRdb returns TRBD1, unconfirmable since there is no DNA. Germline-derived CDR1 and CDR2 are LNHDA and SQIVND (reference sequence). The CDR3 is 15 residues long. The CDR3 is CASSIAGDSNQPQHF.

The CDR3: CASSDRGYGYTF. The V gene is TRBV11-3, the J gene TRBJ1-2; TCRdb proposes TRBD1, but this gene call is untestable without DNA. The CDR3 spans 12 residues. Germline V gives CDR1 SGHNT, CDR2 YENEEA.

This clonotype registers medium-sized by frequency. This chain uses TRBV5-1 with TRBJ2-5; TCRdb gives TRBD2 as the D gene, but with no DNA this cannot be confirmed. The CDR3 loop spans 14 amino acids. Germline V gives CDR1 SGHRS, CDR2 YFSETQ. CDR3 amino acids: CASSLGELVETQYF.

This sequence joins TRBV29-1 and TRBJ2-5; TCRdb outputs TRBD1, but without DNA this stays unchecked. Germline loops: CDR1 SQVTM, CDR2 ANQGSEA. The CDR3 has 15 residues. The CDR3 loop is CSVEDPGVLQETQCF.

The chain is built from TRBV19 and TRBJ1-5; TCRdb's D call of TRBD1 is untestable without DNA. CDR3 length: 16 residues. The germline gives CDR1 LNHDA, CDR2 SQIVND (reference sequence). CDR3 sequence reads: CASSDQPGRNNQPQHF.

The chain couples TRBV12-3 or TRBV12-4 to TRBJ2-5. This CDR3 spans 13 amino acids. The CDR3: CASSLVTEETQYF.

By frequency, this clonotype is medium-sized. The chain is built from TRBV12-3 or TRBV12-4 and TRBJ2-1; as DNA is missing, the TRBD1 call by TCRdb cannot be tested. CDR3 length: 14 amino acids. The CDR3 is CATFGTVPYNEQFF.

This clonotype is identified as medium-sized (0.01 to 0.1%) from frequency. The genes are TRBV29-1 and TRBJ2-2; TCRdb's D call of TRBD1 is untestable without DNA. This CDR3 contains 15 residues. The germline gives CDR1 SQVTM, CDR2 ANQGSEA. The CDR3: CSVEEAGANTGELFF.

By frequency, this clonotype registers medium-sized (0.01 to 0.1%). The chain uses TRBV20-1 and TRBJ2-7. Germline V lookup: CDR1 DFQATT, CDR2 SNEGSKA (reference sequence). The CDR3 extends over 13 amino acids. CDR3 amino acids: CSVRTASSYEQYF.

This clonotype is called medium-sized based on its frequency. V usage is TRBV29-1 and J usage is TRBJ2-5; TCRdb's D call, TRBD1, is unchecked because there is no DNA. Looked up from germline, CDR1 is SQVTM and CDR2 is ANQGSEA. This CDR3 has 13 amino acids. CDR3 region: CSVPGTPPETQYF.

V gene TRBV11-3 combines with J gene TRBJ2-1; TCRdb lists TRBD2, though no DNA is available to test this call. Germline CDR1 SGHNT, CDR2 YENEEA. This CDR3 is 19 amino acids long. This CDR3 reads CASSLDLTSVVRTYNEQFF.

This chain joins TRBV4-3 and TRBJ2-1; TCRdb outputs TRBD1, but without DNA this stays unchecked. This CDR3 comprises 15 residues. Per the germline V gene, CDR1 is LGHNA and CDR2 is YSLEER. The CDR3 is CASSQGVGEWNEQFF.

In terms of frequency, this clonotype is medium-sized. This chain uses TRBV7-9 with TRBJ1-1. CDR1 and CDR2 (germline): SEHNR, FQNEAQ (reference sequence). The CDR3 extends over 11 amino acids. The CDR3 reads CASSLGTEAFF.

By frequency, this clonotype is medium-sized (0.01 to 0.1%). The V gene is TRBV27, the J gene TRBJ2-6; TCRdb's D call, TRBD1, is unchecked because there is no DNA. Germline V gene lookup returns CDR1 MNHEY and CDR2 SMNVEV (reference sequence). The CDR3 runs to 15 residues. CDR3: CASSLSGAGANVLTF. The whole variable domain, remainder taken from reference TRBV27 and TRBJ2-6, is EAQVTQNPRYLITVTGKKLTVTCSQNMNHEYMSWYRQDPGLGLRQIYYSMNVEVTDKGDVPEGYKVSRKEKRNFPLILESPSPNQTSLYFCASSLSGAGANVLTFGAGSRLTVL.

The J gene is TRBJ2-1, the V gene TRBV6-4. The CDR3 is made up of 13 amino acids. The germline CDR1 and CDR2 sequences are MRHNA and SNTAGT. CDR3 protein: CASSEYGANEQFF.

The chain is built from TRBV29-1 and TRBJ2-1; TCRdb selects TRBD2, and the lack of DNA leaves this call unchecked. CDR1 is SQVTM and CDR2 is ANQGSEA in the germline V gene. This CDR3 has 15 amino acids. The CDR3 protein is CSVDGGVFGGNEQFF.

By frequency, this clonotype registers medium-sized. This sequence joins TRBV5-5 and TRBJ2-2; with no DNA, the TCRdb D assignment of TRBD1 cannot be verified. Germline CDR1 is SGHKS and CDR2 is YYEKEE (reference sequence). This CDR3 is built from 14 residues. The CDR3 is CASSPGPPSGELFF.

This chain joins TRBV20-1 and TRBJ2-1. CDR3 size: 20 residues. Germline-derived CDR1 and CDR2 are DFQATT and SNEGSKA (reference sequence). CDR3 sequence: CSARDPGILRTSSSYNEQFF.

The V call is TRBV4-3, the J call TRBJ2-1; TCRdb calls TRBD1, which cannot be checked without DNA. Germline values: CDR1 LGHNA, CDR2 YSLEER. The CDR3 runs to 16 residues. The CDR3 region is CASSQDRGQIYNEQFF.

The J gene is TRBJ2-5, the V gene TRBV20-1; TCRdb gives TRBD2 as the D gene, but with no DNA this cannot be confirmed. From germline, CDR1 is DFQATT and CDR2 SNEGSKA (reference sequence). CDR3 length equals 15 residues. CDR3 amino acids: CSAPPVWSGQETQYF.

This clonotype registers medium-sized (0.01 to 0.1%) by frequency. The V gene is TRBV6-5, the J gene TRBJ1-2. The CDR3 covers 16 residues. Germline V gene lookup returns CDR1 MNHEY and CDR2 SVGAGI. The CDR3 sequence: CASSYSDLRENYGYTF.

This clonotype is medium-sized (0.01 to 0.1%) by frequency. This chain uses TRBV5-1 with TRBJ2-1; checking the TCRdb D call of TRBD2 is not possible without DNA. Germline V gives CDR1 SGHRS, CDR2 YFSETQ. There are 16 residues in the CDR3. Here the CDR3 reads CASSSPRDSSPYEQFF.

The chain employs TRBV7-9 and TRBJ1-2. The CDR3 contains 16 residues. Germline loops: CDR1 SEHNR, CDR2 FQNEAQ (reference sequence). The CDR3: CASSSGVSDSYYGYTF.

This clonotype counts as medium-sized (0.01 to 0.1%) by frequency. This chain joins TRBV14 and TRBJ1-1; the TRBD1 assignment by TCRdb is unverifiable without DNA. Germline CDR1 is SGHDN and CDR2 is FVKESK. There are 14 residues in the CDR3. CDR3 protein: CASSLDRPNTEAFF.